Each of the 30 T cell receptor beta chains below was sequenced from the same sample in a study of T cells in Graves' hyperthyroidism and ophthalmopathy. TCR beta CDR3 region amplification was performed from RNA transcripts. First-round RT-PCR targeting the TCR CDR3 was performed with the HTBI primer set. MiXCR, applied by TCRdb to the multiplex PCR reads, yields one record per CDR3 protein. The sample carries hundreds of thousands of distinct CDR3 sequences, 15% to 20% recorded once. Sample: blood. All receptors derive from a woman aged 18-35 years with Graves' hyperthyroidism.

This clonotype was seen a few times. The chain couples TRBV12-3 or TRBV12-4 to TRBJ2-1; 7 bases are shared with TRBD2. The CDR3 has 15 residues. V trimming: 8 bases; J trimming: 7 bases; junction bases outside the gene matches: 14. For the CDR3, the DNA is TGTGCCAGCGGGTCGAGGGAGGGAATTCTTAATGAGCAGTTCTTC. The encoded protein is CASGSREGILNEQFF.

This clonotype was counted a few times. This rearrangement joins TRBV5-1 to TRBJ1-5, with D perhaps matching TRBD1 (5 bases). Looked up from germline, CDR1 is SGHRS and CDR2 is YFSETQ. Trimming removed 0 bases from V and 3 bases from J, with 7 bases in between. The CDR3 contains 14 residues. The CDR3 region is CASSLGTPNQPQHF. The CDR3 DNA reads TGCGCCAGCAGCTTGGGGACACCCAATCAGCCCCAGCATTTT.

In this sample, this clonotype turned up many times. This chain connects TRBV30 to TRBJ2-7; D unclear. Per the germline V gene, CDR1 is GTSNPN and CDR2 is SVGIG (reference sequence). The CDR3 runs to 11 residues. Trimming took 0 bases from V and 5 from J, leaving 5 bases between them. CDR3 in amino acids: CAWSVHHEQYF. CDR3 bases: TGTGCCTGGAGTGTACACCACGAGCAGTACTTC.

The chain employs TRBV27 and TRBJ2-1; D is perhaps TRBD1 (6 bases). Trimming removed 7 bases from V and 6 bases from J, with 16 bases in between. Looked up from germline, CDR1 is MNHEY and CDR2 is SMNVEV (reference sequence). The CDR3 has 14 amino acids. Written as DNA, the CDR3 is TGTGCCAGCACAGCAGGGGTAGGTGGCAATGAGCAGTTCTTC. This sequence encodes CASTAGVGGNEQFF.

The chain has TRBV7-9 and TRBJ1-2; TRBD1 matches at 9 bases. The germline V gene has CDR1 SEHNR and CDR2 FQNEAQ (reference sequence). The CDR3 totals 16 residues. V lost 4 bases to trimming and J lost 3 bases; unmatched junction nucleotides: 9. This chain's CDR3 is CASSSGRTGVDYGYTF. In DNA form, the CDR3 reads TGTGCCAGCAGCTCCGGGAGGACAGGGGTCGACTATGGCTACACCTTC.

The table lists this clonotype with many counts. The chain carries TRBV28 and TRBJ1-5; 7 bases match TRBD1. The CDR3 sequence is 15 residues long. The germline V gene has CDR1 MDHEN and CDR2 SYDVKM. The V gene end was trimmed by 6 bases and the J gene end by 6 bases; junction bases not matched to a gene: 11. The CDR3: CASRTQGSRSQPQHF. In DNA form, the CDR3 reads TGTGCCAGCAGAACACAGGGGTCCCGGAGTCAGCCCCAGCATTTT.

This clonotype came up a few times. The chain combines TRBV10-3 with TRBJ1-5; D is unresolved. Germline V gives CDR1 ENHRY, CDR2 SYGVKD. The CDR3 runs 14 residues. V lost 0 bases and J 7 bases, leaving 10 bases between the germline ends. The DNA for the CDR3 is TGTGCCATCAGTGAGTCGGAGGGAAGGCAGCCCCAGCATTTT. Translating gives CAISESEGRQPQHF.

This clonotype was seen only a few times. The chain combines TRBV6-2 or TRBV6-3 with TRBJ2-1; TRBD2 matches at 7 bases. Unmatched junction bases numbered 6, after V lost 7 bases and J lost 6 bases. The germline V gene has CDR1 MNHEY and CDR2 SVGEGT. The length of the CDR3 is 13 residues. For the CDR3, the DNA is TGTGCCAGCATTCCGACTAGCTTCAATGAGCAGTTCTTC. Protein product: CASIPTSFNEQFF.

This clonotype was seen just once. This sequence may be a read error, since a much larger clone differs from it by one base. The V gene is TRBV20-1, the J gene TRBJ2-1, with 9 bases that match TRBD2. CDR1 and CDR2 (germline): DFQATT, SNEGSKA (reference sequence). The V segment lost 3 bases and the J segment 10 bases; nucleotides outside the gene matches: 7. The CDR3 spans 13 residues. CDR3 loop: CSASVGAGGEQFF. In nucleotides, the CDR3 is TGCAGTGCTAGCGTTGGAGCGGGGGGCGAGCAGTTCTTC.

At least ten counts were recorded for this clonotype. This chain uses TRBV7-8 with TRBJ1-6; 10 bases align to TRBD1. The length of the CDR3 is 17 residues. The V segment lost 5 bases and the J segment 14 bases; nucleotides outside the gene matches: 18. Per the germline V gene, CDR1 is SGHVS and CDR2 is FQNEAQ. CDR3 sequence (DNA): TGTGCCAGCAGCATACGGACAGGGGGTTGGCGAGATTTGGCCCTCCACTTT. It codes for CASSIRTGGWRDLALHF.

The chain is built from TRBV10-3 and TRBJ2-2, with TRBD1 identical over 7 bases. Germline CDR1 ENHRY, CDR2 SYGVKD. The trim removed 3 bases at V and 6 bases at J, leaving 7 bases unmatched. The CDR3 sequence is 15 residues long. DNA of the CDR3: TGTGCCATCAGTGACGCAGGGGGAAGCGCCGGGGAGCTGTTTTTT. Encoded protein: CAISDAGGSAGELFF.

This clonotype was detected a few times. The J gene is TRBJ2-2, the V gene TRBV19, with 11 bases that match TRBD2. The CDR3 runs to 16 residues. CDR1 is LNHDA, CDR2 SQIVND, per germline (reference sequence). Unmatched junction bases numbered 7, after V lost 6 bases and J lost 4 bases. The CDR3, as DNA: TGTGCCAGTAGGTGGAGTCTAGCGGGAGGCACCGGGGAGCTGTTTTTT. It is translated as CASRWSLAGGTGELFF.

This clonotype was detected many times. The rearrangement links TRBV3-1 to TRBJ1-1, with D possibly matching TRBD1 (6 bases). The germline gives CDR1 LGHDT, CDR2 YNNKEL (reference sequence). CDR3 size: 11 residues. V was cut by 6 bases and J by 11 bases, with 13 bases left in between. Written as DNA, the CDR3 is TGTGCCAGCAGGAACAGGGAAATGGCTTTCTTT. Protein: CASRNREMAFF.

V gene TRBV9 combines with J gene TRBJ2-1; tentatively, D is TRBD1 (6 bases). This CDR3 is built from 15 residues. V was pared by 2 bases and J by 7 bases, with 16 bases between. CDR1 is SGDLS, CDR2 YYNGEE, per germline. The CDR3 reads CASSVSWQGYNEQFF. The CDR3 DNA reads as TGTGCCAGCAGCGTTTCATGGCAGGGGTATAATGAGCAGTTCTTC.

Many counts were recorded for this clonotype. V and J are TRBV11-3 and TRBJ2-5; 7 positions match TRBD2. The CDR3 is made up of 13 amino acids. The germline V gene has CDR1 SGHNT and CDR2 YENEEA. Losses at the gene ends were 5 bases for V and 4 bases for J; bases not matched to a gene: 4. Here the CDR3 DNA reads TGTGCCAGCAGCGAACCGGGAGGAGAGACCCAGTACTTC. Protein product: CASSEPGGETQYF.

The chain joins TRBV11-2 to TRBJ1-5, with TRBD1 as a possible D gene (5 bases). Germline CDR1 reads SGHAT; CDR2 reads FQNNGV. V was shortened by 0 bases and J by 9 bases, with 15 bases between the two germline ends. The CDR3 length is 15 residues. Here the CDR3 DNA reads TGTGCCAGCAGCTTAGATCGAGGGGTTTCGCGGCCCCAGCATTTT. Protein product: CASSLDRGVSRPQHF.

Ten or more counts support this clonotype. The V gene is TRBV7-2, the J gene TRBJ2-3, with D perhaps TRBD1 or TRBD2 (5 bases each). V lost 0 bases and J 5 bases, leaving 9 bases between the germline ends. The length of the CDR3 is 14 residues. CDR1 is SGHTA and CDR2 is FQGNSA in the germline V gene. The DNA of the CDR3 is TGTGCCAGCAGCTTAGCTTCGGGACGAGATACGCAGTATTTT. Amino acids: CASSLASGRDTQYF.

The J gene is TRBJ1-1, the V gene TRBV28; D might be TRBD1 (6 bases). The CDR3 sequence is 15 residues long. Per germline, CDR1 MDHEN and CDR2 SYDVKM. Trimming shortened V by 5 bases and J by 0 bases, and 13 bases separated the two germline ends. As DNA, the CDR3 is TGTGCCAGCAGTCAACCCGGGACACTGAACACTGAAGCTTTCTTT. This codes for CASSQPGTLNTEAFF.

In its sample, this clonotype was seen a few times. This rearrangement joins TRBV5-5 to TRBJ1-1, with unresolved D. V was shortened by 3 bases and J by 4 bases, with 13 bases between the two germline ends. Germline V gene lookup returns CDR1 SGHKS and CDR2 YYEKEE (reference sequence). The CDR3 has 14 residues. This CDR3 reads CASSWEGVATEAFF. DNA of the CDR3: TGTGCCAGCAGCTGGGAGGGAGTTGCCACTGAAGCTTTCTTT.

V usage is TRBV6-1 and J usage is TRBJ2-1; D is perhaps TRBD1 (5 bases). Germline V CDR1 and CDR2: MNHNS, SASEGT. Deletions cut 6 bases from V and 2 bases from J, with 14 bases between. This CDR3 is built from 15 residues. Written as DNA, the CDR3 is TGTGCCAGCAGGACAAGACAGACAACCTACAATGAGCAGTTCTTC. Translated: CASRTRQTTYNEQFF.

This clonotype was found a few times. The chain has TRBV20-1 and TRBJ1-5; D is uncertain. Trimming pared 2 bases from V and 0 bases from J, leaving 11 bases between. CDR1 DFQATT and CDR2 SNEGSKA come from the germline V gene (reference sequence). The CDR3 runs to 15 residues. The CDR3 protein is CSARPISDSNQPQHF. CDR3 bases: TGCAGTGCTAGACCCATTTCGGATAGCAATCAGCCCCAGCATTTT.

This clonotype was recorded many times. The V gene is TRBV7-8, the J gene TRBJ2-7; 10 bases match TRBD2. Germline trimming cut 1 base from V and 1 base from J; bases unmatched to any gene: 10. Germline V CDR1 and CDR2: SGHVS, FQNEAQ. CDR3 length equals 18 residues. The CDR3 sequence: CASSLGPSGSLWSYEQYF. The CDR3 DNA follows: TGTGCCAGCAGCTTAGGTCCTAGCGGGAGTCTTTGGTCCTACGAGCAGTACTTC. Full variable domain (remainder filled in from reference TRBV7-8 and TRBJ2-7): GAGVSQSPRYKVAKRGQDVALRCDPISGHVSLFWYQQALGQGPEFLTYFQNEAQLDKSGLPSDRFFAERPEGSVSTLKIQRTQQEDSAVYLCASSLGPSGSLWSYEQYFGPGTRLTVT.

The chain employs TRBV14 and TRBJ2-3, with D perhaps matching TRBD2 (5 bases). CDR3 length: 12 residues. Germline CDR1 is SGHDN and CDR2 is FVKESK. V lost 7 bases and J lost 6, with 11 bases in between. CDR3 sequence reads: CASNGMTDTQYF. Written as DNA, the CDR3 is TGTGCCAGCAACGGGATGACTGATACGCAGTATTTT.

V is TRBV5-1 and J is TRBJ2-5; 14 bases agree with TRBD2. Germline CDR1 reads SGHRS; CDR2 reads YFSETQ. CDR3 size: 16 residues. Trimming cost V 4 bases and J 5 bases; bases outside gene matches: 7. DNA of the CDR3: TGCGCCAGCAGCCCTGGACTAGCGGGGGGTCTGGAGACCCAGTACTTC. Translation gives CASSPGLAGGLETQYF.

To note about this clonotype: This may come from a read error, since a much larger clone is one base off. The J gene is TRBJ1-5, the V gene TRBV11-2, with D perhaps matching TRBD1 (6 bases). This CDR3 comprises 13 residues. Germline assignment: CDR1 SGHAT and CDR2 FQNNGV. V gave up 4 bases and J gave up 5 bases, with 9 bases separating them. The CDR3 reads CASSYRVDQPQHF. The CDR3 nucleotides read TGTGCCAGCAGCTACAGGGTCGATCAGCCCCAGCATTTT.

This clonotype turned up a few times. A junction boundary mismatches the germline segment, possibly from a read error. In nucleotides, the CDR3 is TGTGCCAGCAGAAACCGGGACTCCACAGATACGCGGTATTTT. As protein: CASRNRDSTDTRYF. V is TRBV11-2 and J is TRBJ2-3; TRBD2 is a possible D gene (6 bases). The CDR3 sequence is 14 residues long. From germline, CDR1 is SGHAT and CDR2 FQNNGV.

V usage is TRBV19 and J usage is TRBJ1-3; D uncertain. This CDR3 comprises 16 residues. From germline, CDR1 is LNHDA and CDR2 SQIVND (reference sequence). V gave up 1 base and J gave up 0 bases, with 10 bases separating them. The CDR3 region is CASSIGVVVSGNTIYF. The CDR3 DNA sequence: TGTGCCAGTAGTATAGGGGTAGTGGTCTCTGGAAACACCATATATTTT.

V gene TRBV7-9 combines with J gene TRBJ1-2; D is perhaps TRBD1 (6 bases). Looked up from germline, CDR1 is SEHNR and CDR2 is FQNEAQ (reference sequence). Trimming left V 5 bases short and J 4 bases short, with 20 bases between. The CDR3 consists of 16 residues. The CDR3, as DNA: TGTGCCAGCAGCCCGGGACAAGGGTCTCAAAGCTATGGCTACACCTTC. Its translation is CASSPGQGSQSYGYTF.

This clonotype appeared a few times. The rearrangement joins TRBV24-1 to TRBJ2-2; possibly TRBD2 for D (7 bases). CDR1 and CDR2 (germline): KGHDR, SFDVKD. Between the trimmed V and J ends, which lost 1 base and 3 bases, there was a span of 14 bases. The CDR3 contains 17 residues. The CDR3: CATSDFVGGGYTGELFF. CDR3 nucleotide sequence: TGTGCCACCAGTGATTTCGTAGGGGGGGGCTACACCGGGGAGCTGTTTTTT.

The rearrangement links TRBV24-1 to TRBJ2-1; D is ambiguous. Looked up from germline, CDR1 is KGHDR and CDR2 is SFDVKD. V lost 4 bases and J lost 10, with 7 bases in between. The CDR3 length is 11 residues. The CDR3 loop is CATSDLEEQFF. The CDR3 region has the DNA TGTGCCACCAGTGACCTAGAGGAGCAGTTCTTC.